The clone carrying this T cell receptor (beta chain) came up a few times. Its antigen is not identified. RNA transcripts yielded amplified TCR beta CDR3 regions. Second-round multiplex PCR came after a first-round RT-PCR that employed HTBI primers. In TCRdb, the multiplex PCR reads were re-called with MiXCR into one record per CDR3 protein. The data show approximately 210,000 distinct CDR3 sequences, with under 25% seen just once and around 40% held by the top ten. Ophthalmopathy in the donors was of moderate-to-severe activity, with CAS ≥3, NOSPECS ≥4 and duration under 3 months. The source of the PBMCs was 10 ml of fresh peripheral blood. This specimen comes from a study of Graves' ophthalmopathy and Graves' hyperthyroidism. V was cut by 4 bases and J by 3 bases, with 12 bases left in between. CDR3 length: 14 residues. The germline V gene encodes CDR1 LGHDT and CDR2 YNNKEL (reference sequence). General study points: Researchers report that a 13-signature model separated ophthalmopathy from stable hyperthyroidism, posting 87.88% sensitivity and 65% to 82% specificity.

The rearrangement links TRBV3-1 to TRBJ1-2, with a tentative D call TRBD1 (6 bases). Source material: peripheral blood. This TCR was recovered from a woman in her forties or fifties with Graves' ophthalmopathy. Written as DNA, the CDR3 is TGTGCCAGCAGCCTGGCAGGGGCCTACTATGGCTACACCTTC. Amino acid sequence: CASSLAGAYYGYTF. Based on the CDR3 plus reference TRBV3-1 and TRBJ1-2, the full variable domain is DTAVSQTPKYLVTQMGNDKSIKCEQNLGHDTMYWYKQDSKKFLKIMFSYNNKELIINETVPNRFSPKSPDKAHLNLHINSLELGDSAVYFCASSLAGAYYGYTFGSGTRLTVV.